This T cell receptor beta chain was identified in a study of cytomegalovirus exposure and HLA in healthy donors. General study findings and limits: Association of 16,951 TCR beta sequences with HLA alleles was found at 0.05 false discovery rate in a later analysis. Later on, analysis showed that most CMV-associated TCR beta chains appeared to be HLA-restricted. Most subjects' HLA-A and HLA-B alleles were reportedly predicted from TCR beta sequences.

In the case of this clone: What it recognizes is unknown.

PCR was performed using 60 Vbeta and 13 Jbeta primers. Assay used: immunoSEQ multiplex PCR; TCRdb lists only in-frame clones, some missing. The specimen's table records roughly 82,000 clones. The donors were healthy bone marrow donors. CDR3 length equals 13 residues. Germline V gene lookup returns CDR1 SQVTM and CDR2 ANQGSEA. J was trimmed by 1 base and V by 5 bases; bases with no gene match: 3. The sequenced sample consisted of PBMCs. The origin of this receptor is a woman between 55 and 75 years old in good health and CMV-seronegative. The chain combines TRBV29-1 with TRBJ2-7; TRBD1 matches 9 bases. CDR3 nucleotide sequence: TGCAGCGTTCGGGACAGGGCTTCCTACGAGCAGTACTTC. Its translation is CSVRDRASYEQYF.